The source of this T cell receptor beta chain is a study of T cell repertoires in cytomegalovirus infection. Study context: CMV infection and matching HLA type were both indicated by public TCR beta signatures.

TCRdb redid the calling of the reads with MiXCR, one entry per CDR3 protein. The data contain about 160,000 distinct CDR3 sequences, roughly a sixth of them seen just once; the ten biggest clones take up around a sixth. In this sample, this clonotype turned up a few times. Its target is not known. Study-wide points: HLA-C-restricted CMV-specific TCR beta clonotypes were dominant in the ex vivo response. The cumulative frequency of public TCR beta families distinguished individuals who carried CMV together with the relevant HLA.

The clonotype comes from a human donor in good health (CMV status not recorded). Some clones in this sample may be carry-over from other donors' samples. The source material was CD8+ T cells from PBMCs.

Here the CDR3 DNA reads TGTGCCAGCAGCAGGGGCCAACCGGACACTGAAGCTTTCTTT. As protein: CASSRGQPDTEAFF. V gene TRBV7-9 combines with J gene TRBJ1-1; D may be TRBD1 (5 bases). The CDR3 has 14 amino acids. Trimming took 5 bases from V and 3 from J, leaving 13 bases between them. From germline, CDR1 is SEHNR and CDR2 FQNEAQ (reference sequence).